This T cell receptor (beta chain) derives from a study of blood T cell repertoires in COVID-19. Study at large: Sites across the United States, Italy and Spain contributed samples from acute and convalescent COVID-19. Nucleic acid was either cDNA or gDNA, and it came from T cells, B-cell-depleted T cells, or PBMCs.

Original data processing: It was from reference gene primer amplification that nucleated cell counts were estimated. Data came from immunoSEQ multiplex PCR; TCRdb stores just in-frame clones and leaves some out. D and trimming were read from the DNA, whereas the V and J calls and clone size are those reported in that table. The sample yields some 180,000 clones, roughly four fifths seen once. Patients in Seattle were enrolled during active infection, then followed longitudinally. V was clipped by 3 bases and J by 2 bases, with 12 bases between them. Germline V gene lookup returns CDR1 SGDLS and CDR2 YYNGEE. The CDR3 loop spans 15 amino acids.

The chain carries TRBV9 and TRBJ2-4; TRBD2 is a possible D gene (6 bases). This receptor was taken from an elderly woman with COVID-19, enrolled during active disease. Material for sequencing was peripheral blood. CDR3 residues: CASSEEGLTKNIQYF. CDR3 in DNA: TGTGCCAGCAGCGAAGAGGGACTTACCAAAAACATTCAGTACTTC. The complete variable domain, with remaining parts taken from reference TRBV9 and TRBJ2-4, reads DSGVTQTPKHLITATGQRVTLRCSPRSGDLSVYWYQQSLDQGLQFLIQYYNGEERAKGNILERFSAQQFPDLHSELNLSSLELGDSALYFCASSEEGLTKNIQYFGAGTRLSVL.